A selection of T cell receptor beta chains follows, all from one sample in a study of regulatory T cells in long-lasting Graves disease. TCRdb re-derived calls from the multiplex PCR reads in MiXCR, one entry per CDR3 protein. The data contain some 400,000 distinct CDR3 sequences, 15% of them singletons. The data also belong to a second study, concerning T cells in Graves' hyperthyroidism and ophthalmopathy.

Sequencing used peripheral blood mononuclear cells (PBMCs), obtained at new diagnosis, from a patient treated with antithyroid drugs. These receptor sequences come from a woman aged 30 to 39 with Graves disease. Both conserved end residues are part of each CDR3. A D gene is named only where the DNA matches it firmly. A row's size may be missing; if present it is once, few, many or a size class.

J gene,D gene,CDR3 length,clone size,V gene,CDR3 DNA,CDR3 protein
TRBJ1-1,TRBD1,16,many,TRBV30,TGTGCCTGGAGGGGACAGGGAATAAGGAGGAACACTGAAGCTTTCTTT,CAWRGQGIRRNTEAFF
TRBJ1-4,TRBD1,17,.,TRBV9,TGTGCCAGCAGCGTCCTCCGGGACAGGGGTTTTGGTGAAAAACTGTTTTTT,CASSVLRDRGFGEKLFF
TRBJ2-5,.,13,few,TRBV7-8,TGTGCCAGCAGCTTTTCCAGGGAGGAGACCCAGTACTTC,CASSFSREETQYF
TRBJ1-1,.,13,many,TRBV11-1,TGTGCCAGCAGCTTGAGGGTGCGGACTGAAGCTTTCTTT,CASSLRVRTEAFF
TRBJ2-1,.,9,few,TRBV29-1,TGCAGCGTTGACGGGGGAGAGTTCTTC,CSVDGGEFF
TRBJ1-2,.,11,many,TRBV29-1,TGCAGCGTACTGAGGGGGGATGGCTACACCTTC,CSVLRGDGYTF
TRBJ2-5,TRBD2,15,.,TRBV30,TGTGCCTGGAGTGTACTAGCGGGTATCCAAGAGACCCAGTACTTC,CAWSVLAGIQETQYF
TRBJ2-2,TRBD2,10,many,TRBV9,TGTGCAAGCGGGGCCGGGGAGCTGTTTTTT,CASGAGELFF
TRBJ1-5,.,14,.,TRBV12-3/TRBV12-4,TGTGCCAGCAGTGGGGGACTGACCAATCAGCCCCAGCATTTT,CASSGGLTNQPQHF
TRBJ2-5,.,14,many,TRBV7-9,TGTGCCAGCAGCTTTATTAGCGCCCAAGAGACCCAGTACTTC,CASSFISAQETQYF
TRBJ2-7,TRBD1,14,many,TRBV2,TGTGCCAGCAGCATGACAGGGGGTACAGACGAGCAGTACTTC,CASSMTGGTDEQYF
TRBJ2-1,.,17,few,TRBV11-2,TGTGCCAGCAGCTTAGTGGCAAGGGCCCCGTCCTACAATGAGCAGCTCTTC,CASSLVARAPSYNEQLF
TRBJ1-1,TRBD1,19,many,TRBV2,TGTGCCAGCAGCGTGACAGGGGGCGCGTCTAGCCTCCTAAGCACTGAAGCTTTCTTT,CASSVTGGASSLLSTEAFF
TRBJ2-1,.,14,many,TRBV12-3/TRBV12-4,TGTGCCAGCAACGCACGAGGGGGCTACAATGAGCAGTTCTTC,CASNARGGYNEQFF
TRBJ1-5,TRBD1,18,few,TRBV24-1,TGTGCCACCAGTCCACAGGGGATAACGATTTTTAATAATCAGCCCCAGCATTTT,CATSPQGITIFNNQPQHF
TRBJ2-5,TRBD1,16,many,TRBV11-2,TGTGCCAGCAGCCGCCCCGGGACAGGGGGCGTGCAGACCCAGTACTTC,CASSRPGTGGVQTQYF
TRBJ2-1,.,17,many,TRBV11-2,TGTGCCAGCAGCTTAGGTGACACATTTCACGGGAGCAATGAGCAGTTCTTC,CASSLGDTFHGSNEQFF
TRBJ1-1,.,13,.,TRBV7-2,TGTGCCAGCAGCTTGCCCAACCGGGTGCGAGCTTTCTTT,CASSLPNRVRAFF
TRBJ2-7,.,14,.,TRBV13,TGTGCCAGCAGCCAGGGATGGGGGGCAGCCGAGCAGTACTTC,CASSQGWGAAEQYF
TRBJ2-7,.,14,many,TRBV5-1,TGCGCCAGCAGCTTGGAGGGGGTTAAAGGGGAGCAGTACTTC,CASSLEGVKGEQYF
TRBJ2-1,TRBD2,17,many,TRBV14,TGTGCCAGCAGCCCGCTGTCCCCGGGACTAGCATTCAATGAGCAGTTCTTC,CASSPLSPGLAFNEQFF
TRBJ1-4,TRBD1,16,.,TRBV4-3,TGCGCCAGCAGCCAAGAGAGGCAGGGGGCGGGTGAAAAACTGTTTTTT,CASSQERQGAGEKLFF
TRBJ2-2,.,12,.,TRBV12-3/TRBV12-4,TGTGCCACTCAAAGGGACACCGGGGAGCTGTTTTTT,CATQRDTGELFF
TRBJ2-1,TRBD2,16,few,TRBV7-3,TGTGCCAGCAGCTTCACCGGGACTAGCGCCTACAATGAGCAGTTCTTC,CASSFTGTSAYNEQFF
TRBJ2-5,TRBD2,20,many,TRBV10-3,TGTGCCAGCAGCGTAGAAGTGACTAGCGGGAGGGCATCCCACCAAGAGACCCAGTACTTC,CASSVEVTSGRASHQETQYF
TRBJ2-1,.,14,many,TRBV7-9,TGTGCCAGCAGCTCCTGGGACGGAGACAATGAGCAGTTCTTC,CASSSWDGDNEQFF
TRBJ2-1,TRBD2,15,many,TRBV27,TGTGCCAGCATCTATAGCGGGAGTTATAAGAATGAGCAGTTCTTC,CASIYSGSYKNEQFF
TRBJ2-7,.,18,many,TRBV20-1,TGCAGTGCTAGAGTTTGGGACTGGACAGATCCAAGCTCCTACGAGCAGTACTTC,CSARVWDWTDPSSYEQYF
TRBJ2-5,.,9,many,TRBV20-1,TGCAGTGTACAAGAGACCCAGTACTTC,CSVQETQYF
TRBJ2-7,TRBD1,14,many,TRBV7-6,TGTGCCAGCAGCTCGGCAGGGGGTCCCTACGAGCAGTACTTC,CASSSAGGPYEQYF
TRBJ2-1,TRBD2,14,few,TRBV3-1,TGTGCCAGCGGGGCTAGCGGGAGGGTCGCCGAGCAGTTCTTC,CASGASGRVAEQFF
TRBJ1-4,.,14,many,TRBV24-1,TGTGCCACCAGTGATTACGCAGGAGATGAAAAACTGTTTTTT,CATSDYAGDEKLFF
TRBJ2-3,.,16,many,TRBV7-9,TGTGCCAGCAGCACACGGGACCATCTTCTCACAGATACGCAGTATTTT,CASSTRDHLLTDTQYF
TRBJ2-5,TRBD1,14,many,TRBV24-1,TGTGCCACCAGGGCGACAGGGGCACGGGAGACCCAGTACTTC,CATRATGARETQYF
TRBJ2-5,.,14,.,TRBV24-1,TGTGCCACCAGTGATTCGGGAAGGGAAGAGACCCAGTACTTC,CATSDSGREETQYF
TRBJ2-5,.,15,.,TRBV28,TGTGCCAGCGCAGGGCAGGGTATTGTACAAGAGACCCAGTACTTC,CASAGQGIVQETQYF
TRBJ2-7,.,14,many,TRBV2,TGTGCCGGTGTGGACTATAGCGGTTCCTACGAGCAGTACTTC,CAGVDYSGSYEQYF
TRBJ1-5,.,13,many,TRBV11-2,TGTGCCAGCAGCTTAGATTTGGGGCAGCCCCAGCATTTT,CASSLDLGQPQHF
TRBJ2-3,.,12,many,TRBV28,TGTGCCAGCAGCACACAGGCAGATACGCAGTATTTT,CASSTQADTQYF
TRBJ1-1,.,15,many,TRBV5-1,TGCGCCAGCAGGAGGGACACAAACAAGAACACTGAAGCTTTCTTT,CASRRDTNKNTEAFF
TRBJ2-3,.,16,many,TRBV20-1,TGCAGTGCTAGTCTCTTTGGTGGGCCCAGGTCGGATACGCAGTATTTT,CSASLFGGPRSDTQYF